The clone carrying this T cell receptor beta chain was seen more than once but under ten times. The antigen remains undetermined. Individuals with alopecia areata gave both lesional scalp punch biopsies and peripheral blood for collection. The germline V gene encodes CDR1 SGDLS and CDR2 YYNGEE. CDR3 length: 13 amino acids. The ends were cut back, 0 bases at V and 4 bases at J, with 4 bases in the middle. These data originate in a study of CD8+ T cells in alopecia areata. Overall study: At a dose of 5 to 10 mg twice daily, oral tofacitinib was given to treated patients. Dosing with tofacitinib proceeded for 6 to 18 months, followed by 6 months off drug. Study-level findings and limits: There were also resident alphabeta T cells of normal skin sequenced in scalp samples.

Isolated RNA was reverse transcribed into cDNA used as the sequencing template. TCRdb keeps only in-frame clones here, not all; method: immunoSEQ multiplex PCR. The table lists fewer than 150,000 clones, roughly 61% of them singletons, with 4.5% in the top ten. The chain employs TRBV9 and TRBJ2-2; D gene unclear. The sequence derives from a human donor with alopecia areata. Here the sequenced sample was CD4+ T cells sorted from blood, taken at week 0. This CDR3 reads CASSVVATGELFF. CDR3 nucleotide sequence: TGTGCCAGCAGCGTAGTGGCCACCGGGGAGCTGTTTTTT.